The entry that follows covers one TCR beta chain sequence. No antigen is known for it. The entry originates in a study of cytomegalovirus exposure and HLA in healthy donors. Turning to the study itself: A previous analysis identified around 120 million unique TCR beta sequences derived from around 180 million T cells. Of roughly 360 genotyped donors, 81% grouped in the Caucasian-associated ancestry cluster.

Researchers ran the PCR with 60 Vbeta and 13 Jbeta primers. Clones were read by immunoSEQ multiplex PCR, and TCRdb kept only the in-frame ones, dropping some. The table lists about 130,000 clones, roughly 79% of them singletons. Looked up from germline, CDR1 is LGHNA and CDR2 is YNFKEQ. The V gene lost 8 bases and the J gene lost 7 bases, with 15 bases spanning the gap. CDR3 length: 13 residues. Study-wide results and caveats: Accurate HLA-A and HLA-B prediction from TCR beta sequences was reported for most subjects. Cytomegalovirus-associated status was assigned to 164 TCR beta chains.

The TCR sequence derives from a young man in good health and CMV-seronegative. The chain combines TRBV4-2 with TRBJ1-5; D is uncertain. Source material: PBMCs. CDR3 region: CASEKEPGQPQHF. DNA of the CDR3: TGTGCCAGCGAAAAAGAACCGGGGCAGCCCCAGCATTTT.